This T cell receptor (beta chain) was identified in a study of T cell responses to AZD1222 COVID-19 vaccine. Findings and caveats of the study: Repertoire sampling happened only post peak T cell response.

This clone came up once. What it binds is not known. Looked up from germline, CDR1 is MRHNA and CDR2 is SNTAGT. V was pared by 5 bases and J by 1 base, with 10 bases of the junction left unmatched. The CDR3 has 17 amino acids. Using immunoSEQ multiplex PCR, the repertoire was profiled, and TCRdb retains in-frame clones only, with some absent. Of more than 150,000 clones listed, 85% to 95% are singletons. This chain uses TRBV6-4 with TRBJ2-2, with TRBD1 matching 7 bases. The sequence was collected from an adult in good health. The material sequenced was peripheral blood, taken on day 0 of AZD1222 vaccination. CDR3 nucleotides: TGTGCCAGCAGTCGAATCGCCGGGACAGAGAACACCGGGGAGCTGTTTTTT. This gives the protein CASSRIAGTENTGELFF.